One and the same sample provided the 9 T cell receptor beta chains below, sequenced in a study of OX40 agonist ivuxolimab in advanced cancers. Clones were sequenced by immunoSEQ multiplex PCR, and TCRdb holds only the in-frame ones, with some missing. The profile shows roughly 25,000 clones, roughly 80% of them singletons. The sequences come from CD4+ or CD8+ T cells sorted from blood, collected in a trial of the OX40 agonist ivuxolimab. The receptors shown here come from an adult with an advanced solid tumor such as melanoma, head and neck, liver or kidney cancer.

V is TRBV9 and J is TRBJ2-1; TRBD2 matches at 8 bases. This CDR3 comprises 15 residues. CDR1 SGDLS and CDR2 YYNGEE come from the germline V gene. Unmatched junction bases numbered 3, after V lost 2 bases and J lost 2 bases. CDR3 sequence: CASSVSGVTYNEQFF. The CDR3 nucleotides read TGTGCCAGCAGCGTTAGCGGGGTCACCTACAATGAGCAGTTCTTC.

The gene calls are TRBV5-1 and TRBJ1-2; D may be TRBD1 (6 bases). Germline CDR1 and CDR2: SGHRS and YFSETQ. This CDR3 is 15 amino acids long. The germline V and J ends were trimmed by 2 bases and 0 bases, with 11 bases remaining between them. DNA for the CDR3: TGCGCCAGCAGCTTACCAGGGGCCACTAACTATGGCTACACCTTC. It translates to CASSLPGATNYGYTF.

This clone has just a few counts. V usage is TRBV2 and J usage is TRBJ2-7, with D perhaps matching TRBD2 (7 bases). Per the germline V gene, CDR1 is SNHLY and CDR2 is FYNNEI. With 6 bases removed from V and 4 bases from J, the gap between germline ends came to 19 bases. The CDR3 totals 15 residues. The CDR3 sequence is CASSSTGGAGYEQYF. CDR3 sequence (DNA): TGTGCCAGCAGCTCGACGGGGGGCGCGGGGTACGAGCAGTACTTC.

The chain carries TRBV7-2 and TRBJ1-4; 8 nucleotides line up with TRBD1. Germline V gene sequence: CDR1 SGHTA, CDR2 FQGNSA. V was pared by 3 bases and J by 7 bases, with 7 bases of the junction left unmatched. This CDR3 has 15 amino acids. CDR3 amino acids: CASSLWTGRGEKLFF. The CDR3 DNA sequence: TGTGCCAGCAGCTTGTGGACAGGGAGAGGTGAAAAACTGTTTTTT.

J is TRBJ2-4 and V is TRBV5-4; perhaps TRBD1 as D (6 bases). V dropped 0 bases and J dropped 2 bases, with 9 bases sitting between them. CDR3 size: 15 residues. The germline V gene encodes CDR1 SGHNT and CDR2 YYREEE (reference sequence). The CDR3 DNA reads TGTGCCAGCAGCTTGGCCGGGACATCCAAAAACATTCAGTACTTC. Its protein is CASSLAGTSKNIQYF.

The rearrangement uses TRBV6-4 and TRBJ1-5; TRBD1 might be the D (5 bases). The CDR3 spans 15 residues. Trimming removed 3 bases at V and 2 bases at J, with 11 bases between. CDR1 and CDR2 from the germline V gene are MRHNA and SNTAGT. This CDR3 is CASSEQGGGNQPQHF. The CDR3 coding sequence is TGTGCCAGCAGTGAGCAGGGCGGAGGCAATCAGCCCCAGCATTTT.

The table lists this clone with a few counts. The V gene is TRBV5-5, the J gene TRBJ1-1; 12 bases align to TRBD1. The ends lost 4 bases at V and 10 bases at J; junction bases unmatched: 5. Germline lookup yields CDR1 SGHKS and CDR2 YYEKEE (reference sequence). The CDR3 consists of 13 residues. CDR3 loop: CASSLGTGGAAFF. The CDR3 DNA is TGTGCCAGCAGCCTAGGGACAGGGGGCGCAGCTTTCTTT.

The rearrangement joins TRBV6-6 to TRBJ2-3, with TRBD1 as a possible D gene (5 bases). The V gene lost 7 bases and the J gene lost 0 bases, with 11 bases spanning the gap. Germline V gene lookup returns CDR1 MNHNY and CDR2 SVGAGI (reference sequence). The CDR3 consists of 14 residues. CDR3 bases: TGTGCCAGCAAGGGGATTACTAGCACAGATACGCAGTATTTT. Translation: CASKGITSTDTQYF.

The chain carries TRBV13 and TRBJ2-1; 8 positions agree with TRBD2. The CDR3 runs to 15 residues. V was pared by 4 bases and J by 4 bases, with 6 bases of the junction left unmatched. The germline CDR1 and CDR2 sequences are PRHDT and FYEKMQ (reference sequence). DNA of the CDR3: TGTGCCAGCAGCTGGGCGGGGGGCGTATACAATGAGCAGTTCTTC. Protein: CASSWAGGVYNEQFF.